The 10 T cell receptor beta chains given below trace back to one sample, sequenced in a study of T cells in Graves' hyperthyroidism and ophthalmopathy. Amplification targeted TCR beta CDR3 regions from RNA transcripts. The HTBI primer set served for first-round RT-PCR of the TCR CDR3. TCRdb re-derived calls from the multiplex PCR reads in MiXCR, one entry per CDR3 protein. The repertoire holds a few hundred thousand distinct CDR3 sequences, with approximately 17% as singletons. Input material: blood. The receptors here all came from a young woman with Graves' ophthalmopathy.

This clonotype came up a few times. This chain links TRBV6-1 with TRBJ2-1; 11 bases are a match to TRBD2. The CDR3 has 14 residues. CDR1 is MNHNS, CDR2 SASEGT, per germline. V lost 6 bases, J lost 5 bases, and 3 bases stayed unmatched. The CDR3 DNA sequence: TGTGCCAGCAGGGGGACTAGCGGACACAATGAGCAGTTCTTC. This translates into CASRGTSGHNEQFF.

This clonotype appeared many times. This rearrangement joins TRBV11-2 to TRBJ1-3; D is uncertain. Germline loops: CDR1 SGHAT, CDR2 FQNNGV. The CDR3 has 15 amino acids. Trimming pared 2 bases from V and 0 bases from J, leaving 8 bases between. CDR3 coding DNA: TGTGCCAGCAGCTTAACAGATTTCTCTGGAAACACCATATATTTT. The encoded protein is CASSLTDFSGNTIYF.

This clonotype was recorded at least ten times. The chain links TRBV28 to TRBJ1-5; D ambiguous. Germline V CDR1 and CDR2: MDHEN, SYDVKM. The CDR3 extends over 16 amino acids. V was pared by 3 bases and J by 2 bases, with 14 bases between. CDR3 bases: TGTGCCAGCAGTTTGGAGGGAAATTGGGGCAATCAGCCCCAGCATTTT. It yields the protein CASSLEGNWGNQPQHF.

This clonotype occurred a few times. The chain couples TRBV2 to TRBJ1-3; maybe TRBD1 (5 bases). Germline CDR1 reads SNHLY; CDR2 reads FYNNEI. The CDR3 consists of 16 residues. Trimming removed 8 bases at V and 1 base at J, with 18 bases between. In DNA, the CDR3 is TGTGCCAGCTATACCGGGACGGCCGGATCTGGAAACACCATATATTTT. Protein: CASYTGTAGSGNTIYF. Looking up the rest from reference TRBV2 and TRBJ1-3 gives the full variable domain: EPEVTQTPSHQVTQMGQEVILRCVPISNHLYFYWYRQILGQKVEFLVSFYNNEISEKSEIFDDQFSVERPDGSNFTLKIRSTKLEDSAMYFCASYTGTAGSGNTIYFGEGSWLTVV.

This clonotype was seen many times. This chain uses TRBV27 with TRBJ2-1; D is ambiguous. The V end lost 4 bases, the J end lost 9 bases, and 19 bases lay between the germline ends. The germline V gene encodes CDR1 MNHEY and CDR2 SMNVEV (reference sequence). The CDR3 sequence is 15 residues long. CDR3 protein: CASSSDPPGSAEQFF. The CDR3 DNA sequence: TGTGCCAGCAGTTCGGACCCACCGGGTTCCGCTGAGCAGTTCTTC.

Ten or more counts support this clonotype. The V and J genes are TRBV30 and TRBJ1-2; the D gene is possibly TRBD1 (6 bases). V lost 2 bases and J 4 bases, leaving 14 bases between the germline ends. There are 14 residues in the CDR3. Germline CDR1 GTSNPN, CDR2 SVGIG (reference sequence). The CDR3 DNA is TGTGCCTGGAGTCTGGGACACCTCCCCTATGGCTACACCTTC. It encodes CAWSLGHLPYGYTF.

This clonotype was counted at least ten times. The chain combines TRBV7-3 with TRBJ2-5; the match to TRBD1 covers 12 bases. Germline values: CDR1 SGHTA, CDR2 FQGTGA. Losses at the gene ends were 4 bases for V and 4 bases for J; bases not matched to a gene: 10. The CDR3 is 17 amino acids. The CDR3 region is CASSSSGTGGAGETQYF. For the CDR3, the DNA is TGTGCCAGCAGCTCGTCCGGGACAGGGGGCGCAGGAGAGACCCAGTACTTC. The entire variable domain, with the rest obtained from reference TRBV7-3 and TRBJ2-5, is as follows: GAGVSQTPSNKVTEKGKYVELRCDPISGHTALYWYRQSLGQGPEFLIYFQGTGAADDSGLPNDRFFAVRPEGSVSTLKIQRTERGDSAVYLCASSSSGTGGAGETQYFGPGTRLLVL.

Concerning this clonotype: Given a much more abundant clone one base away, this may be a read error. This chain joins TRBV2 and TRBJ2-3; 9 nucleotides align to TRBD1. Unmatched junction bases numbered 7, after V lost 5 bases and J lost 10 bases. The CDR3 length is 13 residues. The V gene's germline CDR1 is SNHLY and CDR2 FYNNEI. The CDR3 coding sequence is TGTGCCAGCAGTTGGACAGGGGTGGATGCGCAGTATTTT. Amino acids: CASSWTGVDAQYF.

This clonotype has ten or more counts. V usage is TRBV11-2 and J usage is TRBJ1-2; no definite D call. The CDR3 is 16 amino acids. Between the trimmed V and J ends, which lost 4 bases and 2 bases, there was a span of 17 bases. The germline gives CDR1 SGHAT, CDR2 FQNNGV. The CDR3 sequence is CASSSLHGRTNYGYTF. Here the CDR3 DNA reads TGTGCCAGCAGCTCGCTACATGGCAGGACGAACTATGGCTACACCTTC.

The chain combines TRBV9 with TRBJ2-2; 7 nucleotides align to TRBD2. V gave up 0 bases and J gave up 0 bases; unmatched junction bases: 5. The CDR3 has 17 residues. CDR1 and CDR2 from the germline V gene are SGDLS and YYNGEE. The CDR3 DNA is TGTGCCAGCAGCGTAGCCCGGGCGGGGGCGAACACCGGGGAGCTGTTTTTT. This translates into CASSVARAGANTGELFF.